This T cell receptor beta chain was documented in a study of cytomegalovirus exposure and HLA in healthy donors. The CDR3 covers 15 residues. Germline V gives CDR1 LGHNA, CDR2 YNFKEQ. V was trimmed by 3 bases and J by 6 bases, leaving 17 bases between them. The study, taken as a whole, reports: In a later analysis, at a false discovery rate of 0.05, 15,000 to 20,000 TCR beta sequences matched HLA alleles.

It was with 60 Vbeta and 13 Jbeta primers that the PCR ran. The assay was immunoSEQ multiplex PCR, and TCRdb's table has in-frame clones only and misses some. Among around 50,000 clones listed, less than 75% were seen once. As concerns this clone: Its target is unknown.

This TCR was recovered from a woman aged 45-65 years in good health and CMV-seropositive. The rearrangement joins TRBV4-2 to TRBJ1-2, with D perhaps TRBD1 (5 bases). The sequencing input was PBMCs. The CDR3 sequence: CASSHPGGGLDGYTF. As DNA, the CDR3 is TGTGCCAGCAGCCATCCCGGGGGAGGTCTTGATGGCTACACCTTC.